This T cell receptor beta chain was found in a study of blood T cell repertoires in COVID-19. On the study more broadly: The samples span acute and convalescent COVID-19 from the United States, Italy and Spain. From T cells, B-cell-depleted T cells, or PBMCs came the material, which was cDNA or gDNA.

In the authors' methods: The authors estimated nucleated cell counts from reference gene primer amplification. Using immunoSEQ multiplex PCR, the repertoire was profiled, and TCRdb retains in-frame clones only, with some absent. Clonal size and the V and J genes are those of that table, whereas D and trimming came from the DNA. Of approximately 250,000 clones in the sample, 88% are singletons; the top ten hold over 2.5%. CDR1 and CDR2 from the germline V gene are MNHEY and SVGEGT. CDR3 length: 13 residues. V trimming: 5 bases; J trimming: 9 bases; junction bases outside the gene matches: 9. During the 2 weeks before they entered the study, exposed participants had met someone with a PCR-confirmed or clinician-diagnosed COVID-19 case.

Sequenced: PBMCs or T cells enriched from blood (not recorded which). The source of this sequence is a woman aged 35 to 49 who had been exposed to COVID-19. The chain employs TRBV6-2 or TRBV6-3 and TRBJ1-2; 7 positions match TRBD1. CDR3 residues: CASSPTTGTRYTF. Written as DNA, the CDR3 is TGTGCCAGCAGTCCCACGACAGGGACGCGCTACACCTTC.